The 5 T cell receptor beta chains presented below share a single source sample, sequenced in a study of blood T cell repertoires in COVID-19. Assay used: immunoSEQ multiplex PCR; TCRdb lists only in-frame clones, some missing. Among almost 50,000 clones listed, approximately 70% were seen once. The sample consisted of peripheral blood. The receptor source for this set is a woman in her 70s with acute or convalescent COVID-19.

J is TRBJ1-2 and V is TRBV6-2 or TRBV6-3; D is perhaps TRBD1 (6 bases). CDR1 MNHEY and CDR2 SVGEGT come from the germline V gene. The CDR3 runs to 17 residues. Trimming removed 2 bases at V and 4 bases at J, with 20 bases between. The CDR3, as DNA: TGTGCCAGCAGTTACAACATACAGGGAGAAGGGGCCTATGGCTACACCTTC. Translated, it gives CASSYNIQGEGAYGYTF.

This clone has more than one count but fewer than ten. The chain employs TRBV18 and TRBJ1-6, with 8 bases aligning to TRBD1. Trimming took 5 bases from V and 9 from J; bases not matched to a gene: 12. Germline V lookup: CDR1 KGHSH, CDR2 LQKENI. This CDR3 is 16 amino acids long. CDR3 amino acids: CASSSDSTGGGSPLHF. CDR3 bases: TGTGCCAGCTCATCGGACTCTACAGGGGGAGGTTCACCCCTCCACTTT.

This clone occurred a few times. V and J are TRBV23-1 and TRBJ2-7, with TRBD2 matching 13 bases. Being an ORF, TRBV23-1 has a function that is uncertain. The ends lost 3 bases at V and 3 bases at J; junction bases unmatched: 8. The CDR3 covers 17 residues. The CDR3 sequence: CASSQIGTSGTLYEQYF. DNA of the CDR3: TGCGCCAGCAGTCAGATCGGGACTAGCGGGACCCTCTACGAGCAGTACTTC.

The rearrangement joins TRBV28 to TRBJ2-7; 7 bases agree with TRBD2. V shed 6 bases and J 3 bases; nucleotides not matched to a gene: 5. The germline V gene encodes CDR1 MDHEN and CDR2 SYDVKM. The CDR3 is 13 residues long. The CDR3 region is CASSLGTIYEQYF. CDR3 coding DNA: TGTGCCAGCAGCCTAGGGACTATCTACGAGCAGTACTTC.

The sample holds one count of this clone. The chain joins TRBV24-1 to TRBJ1-5; 7 nucleotides match TRBD1. CDR1 and CDR2 from the germline V gene are KGHDR and SFDVKD. The V and J ends lost 2 bases and 5 bases, in that order; junction bases with no gene match: 5. The length of the CDR3 is 15 residues. This CDR3 is CATSDSRQGDQPQHF. CDR3 nucleotide sequence: TGTGCCACCAGTGATTCTCGACAGGGTGATCAGCCCCAGCATTTT.